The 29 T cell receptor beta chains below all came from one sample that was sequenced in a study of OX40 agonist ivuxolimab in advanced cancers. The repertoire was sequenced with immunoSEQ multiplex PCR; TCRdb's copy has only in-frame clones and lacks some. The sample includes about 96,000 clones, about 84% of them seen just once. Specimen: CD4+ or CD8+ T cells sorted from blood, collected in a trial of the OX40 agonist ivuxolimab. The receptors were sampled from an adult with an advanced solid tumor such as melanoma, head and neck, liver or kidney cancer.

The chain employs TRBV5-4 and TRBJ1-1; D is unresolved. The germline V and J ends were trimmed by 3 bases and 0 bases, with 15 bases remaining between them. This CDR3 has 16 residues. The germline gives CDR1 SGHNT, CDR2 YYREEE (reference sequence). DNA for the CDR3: TGTGCCAGCAGCTCAAGGCCAGTTACCATGAACACTGAAGCTTTCTTT. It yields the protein CASSSRPVTMNTEAFF.

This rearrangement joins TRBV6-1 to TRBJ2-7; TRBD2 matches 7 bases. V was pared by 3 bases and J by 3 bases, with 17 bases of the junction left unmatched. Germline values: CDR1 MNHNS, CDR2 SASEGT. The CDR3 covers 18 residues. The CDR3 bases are TGTGCCAGCAGTGAGGTAGCGGGCTTATACGCCCAGGACTACGAGCAGTACTTC. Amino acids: CASSEVAGLYAQDYEQYF.

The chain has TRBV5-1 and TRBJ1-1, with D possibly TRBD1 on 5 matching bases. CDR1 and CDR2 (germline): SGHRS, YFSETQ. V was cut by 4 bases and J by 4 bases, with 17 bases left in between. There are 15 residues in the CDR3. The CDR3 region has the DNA TGCGCCAGCAGCCCAGTCGGTGCGCAGGGCACTGAAGCTTTCTTT. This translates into CASSPVGAQGTEAFF. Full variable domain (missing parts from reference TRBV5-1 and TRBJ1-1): KAGVTQTPRYLIKTRGQQVTLSCSPISGHRSVSWYQQTPGQGLQFLFEYFSETQRNKGNFPGRFSGRQFSNSRSEMNVSTLELGDSALYLCASSPVGAQGTEAFFGQGTRLTVV.

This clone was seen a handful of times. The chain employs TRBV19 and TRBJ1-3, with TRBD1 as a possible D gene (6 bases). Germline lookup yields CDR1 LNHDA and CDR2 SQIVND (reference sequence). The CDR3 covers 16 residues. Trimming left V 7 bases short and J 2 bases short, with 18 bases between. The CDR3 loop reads CASTTHRDRAGNTIYF. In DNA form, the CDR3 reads TGTGCCAGTACGACGCACAGGGATCGAGCTGGAAACACCATATATTTT.

The CDR3: CAIGTGTQYF. In DNA, the CDR3 is TGTGCCATCGGGACAGGGACGCAGTATTTT. The rearrangement uses TRBV10-3 and TRBJ2-3, with 9 positions matching TRBD1. V shed 8 bases, J shed 9 bases, and the junction held 0 bases outside the gene matches. Per the germline V gene, CDR1 is ENHRY and CDR2 is SYGVKD. This CDR3 is built from 10 residues.

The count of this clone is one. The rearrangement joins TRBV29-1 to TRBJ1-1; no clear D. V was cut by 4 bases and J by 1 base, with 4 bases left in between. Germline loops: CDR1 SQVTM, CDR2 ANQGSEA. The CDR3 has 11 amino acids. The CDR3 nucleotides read TGCAGCGTTGCCGAGAACACTGAAGCTTTCTTT. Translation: CSVAENTEAFF.

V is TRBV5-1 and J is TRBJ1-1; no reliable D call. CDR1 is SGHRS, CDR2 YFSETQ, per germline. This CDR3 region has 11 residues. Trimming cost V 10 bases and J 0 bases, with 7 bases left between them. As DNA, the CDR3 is TGCGCCTCCCACATGAACACTGAAGCTTTCTTT. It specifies CASHMNTEAFF.

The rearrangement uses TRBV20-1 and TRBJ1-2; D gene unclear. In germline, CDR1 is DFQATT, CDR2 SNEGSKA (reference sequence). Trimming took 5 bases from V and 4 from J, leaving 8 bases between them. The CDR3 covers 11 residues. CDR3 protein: CSAPEAYGYTF. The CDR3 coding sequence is TGCAGTGCTCCCGAGGCCTATGGCTACACCTTC.

CDR3 sequence: CASTSPDSGDEQFF. The CDR3 DNA reads as TGCGCCAGCACCTCCCCTGACTCAGGGGATGAGCAGTTCTTC. The chain is built from TRBV5-1 and TRBJ2-1; perhaps TRBD1 as D (6 bases). V was shortened by 6 bases and J by 8 bases, with 18 bases between the two germline ends. Germline loops: CDR1 SGHRS, CDR2 YFSETQ. CDR3 length: 14 amino acids.

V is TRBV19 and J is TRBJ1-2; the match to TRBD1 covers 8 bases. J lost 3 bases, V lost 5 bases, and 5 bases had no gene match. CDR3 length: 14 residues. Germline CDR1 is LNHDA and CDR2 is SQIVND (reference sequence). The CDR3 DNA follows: TGTGCCAGTAGTCCCATGGACAGGGACTATGGCTACACCTTC. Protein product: CASSPMDRDYGYTF.

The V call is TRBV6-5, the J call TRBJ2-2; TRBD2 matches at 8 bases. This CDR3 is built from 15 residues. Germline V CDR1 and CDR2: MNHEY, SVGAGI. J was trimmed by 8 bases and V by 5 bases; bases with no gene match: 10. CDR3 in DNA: TGTGCCAGCAGTAGACTAGCGCGATCAACGGGGGAGCTGTTTTTT. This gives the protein CASSRLARSTGELFF.

CDR3 sequence: CASTLGNTIYF. The CDR3 DNA is TGTGCCAGCACTCTCGGAAACACCATATATTTT. The rearrangement uses TRBV5-6 and TRBJ1-3; D gene unclear. CDR1 SGHDT and CDR2 YYEEEE come from the germline V gene. The CDR3 extends over 11 amino acids. V shed 6 bases and J shed 4 bases, with 5 bases lying between them.

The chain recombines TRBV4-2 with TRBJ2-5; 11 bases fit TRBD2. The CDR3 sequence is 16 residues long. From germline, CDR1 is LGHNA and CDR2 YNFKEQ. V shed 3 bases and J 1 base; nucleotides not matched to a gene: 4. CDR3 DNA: TGTGCCAGCAGCCACCTAGCGGGAGGAGTCCAAGAGACCCAGTACTTC. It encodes CASSHLAGGVQETQYF.

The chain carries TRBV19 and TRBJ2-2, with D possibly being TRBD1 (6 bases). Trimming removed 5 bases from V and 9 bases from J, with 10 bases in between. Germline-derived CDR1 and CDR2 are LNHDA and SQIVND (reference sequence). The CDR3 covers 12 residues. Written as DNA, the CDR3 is TGTGCCAGTAGTCTCCGGGACAGGGAGCTGTTTTTT. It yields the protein CASSLRDRELFF.

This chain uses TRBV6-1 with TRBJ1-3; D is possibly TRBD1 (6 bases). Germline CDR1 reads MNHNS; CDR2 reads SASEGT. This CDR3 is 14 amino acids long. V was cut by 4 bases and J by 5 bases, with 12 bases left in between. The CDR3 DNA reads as TGTGCCAGCAGTGTTAACAGGGAGAGAAACACCATATATTTT. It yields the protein CASSVNRERNTIYF.

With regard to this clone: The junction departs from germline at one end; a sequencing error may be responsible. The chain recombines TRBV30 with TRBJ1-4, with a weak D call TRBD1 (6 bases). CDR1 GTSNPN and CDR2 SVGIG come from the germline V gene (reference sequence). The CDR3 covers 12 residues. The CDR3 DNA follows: TGCGCATACGGGGGGCCGGGAGAAAAACTGTTTTTT. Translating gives CAYGGPGEKLFF.

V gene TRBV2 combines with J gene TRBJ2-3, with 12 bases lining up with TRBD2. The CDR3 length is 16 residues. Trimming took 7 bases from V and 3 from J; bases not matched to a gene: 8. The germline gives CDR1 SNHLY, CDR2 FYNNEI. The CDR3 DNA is TGTGCCAGCAACGCCGGTCTAGCGGGGGGGACAGATACGCAGTATTTT. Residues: CASNAGLAGGTDTQYF.

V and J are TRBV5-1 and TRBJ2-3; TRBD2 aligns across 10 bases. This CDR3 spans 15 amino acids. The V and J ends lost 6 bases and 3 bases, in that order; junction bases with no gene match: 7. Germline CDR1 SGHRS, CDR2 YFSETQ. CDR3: CASNLAGGITDTQYF. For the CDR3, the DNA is TGCGCCAGCAACTTAGCGGGAGGTATAACAGATACGCAGTATTTT.

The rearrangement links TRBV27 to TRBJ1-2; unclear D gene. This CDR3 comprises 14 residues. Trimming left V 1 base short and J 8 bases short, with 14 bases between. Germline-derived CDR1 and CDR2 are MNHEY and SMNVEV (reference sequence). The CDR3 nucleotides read TGTGCCAGCAGTTTATTCGCCCCCCCCGGCGGCTACACCTTC. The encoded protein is CASSLFAPPGGYTF.

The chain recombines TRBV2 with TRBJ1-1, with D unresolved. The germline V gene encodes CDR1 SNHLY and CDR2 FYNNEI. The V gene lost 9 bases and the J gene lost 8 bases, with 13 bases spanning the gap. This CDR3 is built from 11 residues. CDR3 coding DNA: TGTGCCAGAGCCGAGTCCCTGGAAGCTTTCTTT. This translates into CARAESLEAFF.

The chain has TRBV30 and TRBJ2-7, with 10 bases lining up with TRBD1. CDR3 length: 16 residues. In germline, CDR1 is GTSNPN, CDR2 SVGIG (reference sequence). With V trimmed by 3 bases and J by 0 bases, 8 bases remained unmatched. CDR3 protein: CAWSLPTGGGSYEQYF. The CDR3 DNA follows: TGTGCCTGGAGCCTCCCGACAGGGGGCGGCTCCTACGAGCAGTACTTC.

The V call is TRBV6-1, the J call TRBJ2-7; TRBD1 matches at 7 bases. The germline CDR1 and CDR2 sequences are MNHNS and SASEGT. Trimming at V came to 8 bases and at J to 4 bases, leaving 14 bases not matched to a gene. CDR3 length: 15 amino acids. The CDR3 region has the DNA TGTGCCAGCTACTACCGAGGGGGCCCTTATTACGAGCAGTACTTC. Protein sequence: CASYYRGGPYYEQYF.

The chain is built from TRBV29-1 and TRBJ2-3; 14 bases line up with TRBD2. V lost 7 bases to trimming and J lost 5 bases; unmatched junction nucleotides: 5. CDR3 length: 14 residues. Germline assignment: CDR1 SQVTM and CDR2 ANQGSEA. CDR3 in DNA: TGCAGCGGTGGACTAGCGGGAGGTGGAGATACGCAGTATTTT. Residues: CSGGLAGGGDTQYF.

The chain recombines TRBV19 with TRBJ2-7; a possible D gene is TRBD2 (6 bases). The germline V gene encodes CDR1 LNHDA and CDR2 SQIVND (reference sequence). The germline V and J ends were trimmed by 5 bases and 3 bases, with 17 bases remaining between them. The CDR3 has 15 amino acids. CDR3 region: CASSVTVYSGYEQYF. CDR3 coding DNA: TGTGCCAGTAGTGTGACAGTATATAGCGGCTACGAGCAGTACTTC. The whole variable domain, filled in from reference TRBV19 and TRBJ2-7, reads DGGITQSPKYLFRKEGQNVTLSCEQNLNHDAMYWYRQDPGQGLRLIYYSQIVNDFQKGDIAEGYSVSREKKESFPLTVTSAQKNPTAFYLCASSVTVYSGYEQYFGPGTRLTVT.

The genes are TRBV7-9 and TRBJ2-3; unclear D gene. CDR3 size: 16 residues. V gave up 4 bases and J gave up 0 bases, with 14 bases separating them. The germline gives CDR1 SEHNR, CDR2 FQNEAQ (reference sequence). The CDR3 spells CASSSPPPRSTDTQYF. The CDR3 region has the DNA TGTGCCAGCAGCTCCCCTCCGCCGCGGAGCACAGATACGCAGTATTTT.

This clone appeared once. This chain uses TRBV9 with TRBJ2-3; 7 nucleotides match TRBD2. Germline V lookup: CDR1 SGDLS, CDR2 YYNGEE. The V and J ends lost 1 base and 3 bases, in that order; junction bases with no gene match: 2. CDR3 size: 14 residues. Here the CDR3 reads CASSVRGETDTQYF. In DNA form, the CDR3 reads TGTGCCAGCAGCGTACGGGGGGAAACAGATACGCAGTATTTT.

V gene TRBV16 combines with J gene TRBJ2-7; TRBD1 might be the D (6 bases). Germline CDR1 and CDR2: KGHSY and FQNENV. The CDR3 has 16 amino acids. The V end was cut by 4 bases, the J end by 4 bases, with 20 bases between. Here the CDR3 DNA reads TGTGCCAGCAGCCCGTACAGTAACAGGGATCTTTACGAGCAGTACTTC. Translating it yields CASSPYSNRDLYEQYF.

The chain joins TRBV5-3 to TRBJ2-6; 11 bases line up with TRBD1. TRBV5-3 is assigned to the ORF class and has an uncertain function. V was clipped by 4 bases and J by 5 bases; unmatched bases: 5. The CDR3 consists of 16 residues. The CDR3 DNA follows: TGTGCCAGAAGCATGGACAGGGGGCCGAGGGCCAACGTCCTGACTTTC. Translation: CARSMDRGPRANVLTF.

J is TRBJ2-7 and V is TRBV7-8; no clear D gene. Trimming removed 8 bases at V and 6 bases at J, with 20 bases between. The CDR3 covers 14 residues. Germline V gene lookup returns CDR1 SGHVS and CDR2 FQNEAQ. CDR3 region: CASAIPSAVSEQYF. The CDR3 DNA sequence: TGTGCCAGCGCCATCCCCTCGGCGGTATCCGAGCAGTACTTC.